The source of this T cell receptor (beta chain) is a study of shared clonotypes between healthy human individuals. Study outcomes and limitations: Rarefaction revealed incomplete sorted-subset sequencing despite large depth. Non-shared clonotypes had lower generation probabilities than clonotypes shared by all four sorted-subset donors. About 5% was the fraction of naive CD4 clonotypes found shared across several donors.

Remarks on this clone: Its specificity is not known.

Germline lookup yields CDR1 SGHDT and CDR2 YYEEEE. The CDR3 contains 14 residues. Losses at the gene ends were 1 base for V and 5 bases for J; bases not matched to a gene: 6. The assay was immunoSEQ multiplex PCR, and TCRdb's table has in-frame clones only and misses some. Of around 600,000 clones in the sample, 85% to 95% were seen once. CD45RO-negative, CCR7-selected cells formed the naive CD8 fraction, which excluded terminally differentiated effector memory CD45RA+ cells. Healthy HIV-negative adults without recent acute infections or vaccinations served as donors. The sequencing input was naive CD8+ T cells sorted from blood. The sequence came from a woman aged 30 to 39 in good health. V is TRBV5-6 and J is TRBJ2-7, with TRBD1 matching over 7 bases. The CDR3 here is CASSLTTGSDEQYF. The CDR3 DNA is TGTGCCAGCAGCTTGACGACAGGGTCTGACGAGCAGTACTTC.